This T cell receptor beta chain was retrieved from a study of T cells after yellow fever vaccination. Study at large: CD3, CD45RA, CCR7 and CD95 guided sorting of the EM, EMRA, CM and Tscm memory subsets. Study-level findings and limits: The appearance of a small share of clonotypes in both CD4 and CD8 compartments was observed.

They built TCR cDNA with 5'RACE template switching, a step that put in a universal primer site and UMIs. TCRdb analysed the 5' RACE reads with MiXCR anew, one entry per CDR3 protein. The sample lists 15,000 or so distinct CDR3 sequences, about 7.3% occurring once. Trimming removed 0 bases from V and 5 bases from J, with 8 bases in between. This CDR3 region has 13 residues. Germline CDR1 is LGHDT and CDR2 is YNNKEL (reference sequence). This clonotype was recorded at least ten times. The chain couples TRBV3-1 to TRBJ2-7; D is uncertain. The TCR was taken from a man younger than 35 who received the YFV17D yellow fever vaccine. The sequenced sample was PBMCs, either bulk or a sorted T-cell subset (CD4+, CD8+, memory, or dextramer-sorted; not recorded which), obtained on the day of the yellow fever booster vaccination. The CDR3 reads CASSQEGVDEQYF. CDR3 coding DNA: TGTGCCAGCAGCCAAGAGGGCGTGGACGAGCAGTACTTC.